The present T cell receptor (beta chain) was sequenced within a study of HIV-infected patients and healthy controls. This clonotype is medium-sized. What it binds is not known. Points from the study as a whole: Compared with controls, mean Gini indices were significantly raised in HIV-infected repertoires, possibly indicating oligoclonality.

Reverse transcription used around 500 ng RNA and constant-region primers for alpha and beta. Using multiplexing indices, alpha and beta chain libraries were generated apart by chain-specific third strand synthesis. The cDNA received a 5' RACE adapter containing a random hexamer plus an SP2 sequencing primer site. Each molecule carried a 12-nucleotide identifier made of two joined random hexamers added before amplification. TCRdb re-analysed the 5' RACE reads in MiXCR, keeping a single row per CDR3 protein. Among approximately 22,000 distinct CDR3 sequences listed, approximately 9% were seen once. No cell fractionation was done, so the repertoire covers all unsorted peripheral blood T cells. The sequence came from an adult in good health. The sequenced sample was blood.

The CDR3 nucleotides read TGCGCCAGCAGAGACGGGACAGGGTTTTCGACCAACCAAGAGACCCAGTACTTC. Encoded protein: CASRDGTGFSTNQETQYF. This chain joins TRBV10-2 and TRBJ2-5; 9 bases match TRBD1. Germline V lookup: CDR1 WSHSY, CDR2 SAAADI. J was trimmed by 0 bases and V by 6 bases; bases with no gene match: 14. The CDR3 runs to 18 residues.